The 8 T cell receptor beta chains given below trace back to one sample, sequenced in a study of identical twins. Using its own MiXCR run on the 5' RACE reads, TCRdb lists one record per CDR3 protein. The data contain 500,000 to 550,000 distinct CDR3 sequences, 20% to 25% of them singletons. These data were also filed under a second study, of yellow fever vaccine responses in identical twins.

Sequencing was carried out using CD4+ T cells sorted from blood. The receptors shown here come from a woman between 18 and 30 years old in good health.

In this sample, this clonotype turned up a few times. The CDR3: CASRRRDRDSYEQYF. The CDR3 DNA is TGCGCCAGCAGGCGCCGGGACAGGGATTCCTACGAGCAGTACTTC. The chain uses TRBV10-2 and TRBJ2-7, with TRBD1 matching 9 bases. V lost 6 bases, J lost 1 base, and 7 bases stayed unmatched. Germline V CDR1 and CDR2: WSHSY, SAAADI. The CDR3 contains 15 residues.

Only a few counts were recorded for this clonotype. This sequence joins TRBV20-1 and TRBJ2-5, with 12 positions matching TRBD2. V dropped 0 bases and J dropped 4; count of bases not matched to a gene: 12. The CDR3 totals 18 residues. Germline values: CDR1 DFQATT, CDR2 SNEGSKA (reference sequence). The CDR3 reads CSARDPRLAGVPPETQYF. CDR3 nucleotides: TGCAGTGCTAGAGATCCTAGACTAGCGGGAGTGCCCCCAGAGACCCAGTACTTC.

This CDR3 is CASSFEVLNEQFF. DNA of the CDR3: TGTGCCAGCAGCTTCGAGGTATTGAATGAGCAGTTCTTC. This chain connects TRBV7-9 to TRBJ2-1; D gene unclear. The CDR3 extends over 13 amino acids. Germline V CDR1 and CDR2: SEHNR, FQNEAQ (reference sequence). With 3 bases removed from V and 7 bases from J, the gap between germline ends came to 10 bases.

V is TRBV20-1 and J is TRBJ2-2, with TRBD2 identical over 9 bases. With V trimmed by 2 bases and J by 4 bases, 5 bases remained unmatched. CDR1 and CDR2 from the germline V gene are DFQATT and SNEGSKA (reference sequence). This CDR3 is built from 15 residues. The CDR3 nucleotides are TGCAGTGCTAGACCGGGACTAGCAACCACCGGGGAGCTGTTTTTT. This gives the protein CSARPGLATTGELFF.

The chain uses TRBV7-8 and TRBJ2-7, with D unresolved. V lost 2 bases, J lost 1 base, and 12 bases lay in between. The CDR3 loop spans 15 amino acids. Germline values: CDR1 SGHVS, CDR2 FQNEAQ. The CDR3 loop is CASSLSVAVSYEQYF. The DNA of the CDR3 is TGTGCCAGCAGCTTATCGGTTGCGGTATCCTACGAGCAGTACTTC.

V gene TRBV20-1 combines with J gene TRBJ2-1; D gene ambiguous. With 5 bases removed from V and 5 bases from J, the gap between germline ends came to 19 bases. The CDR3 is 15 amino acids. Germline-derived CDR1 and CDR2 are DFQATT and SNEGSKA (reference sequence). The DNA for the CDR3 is TGCAGTGCTCTACTTTCGGGCGTTTGGAACAATGAGCAGTTCTTC. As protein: CSALLSGVWNNEQFF.

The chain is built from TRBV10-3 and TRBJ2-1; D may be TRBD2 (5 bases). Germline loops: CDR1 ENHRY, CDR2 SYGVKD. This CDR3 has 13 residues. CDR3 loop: CAIRPDSGDEQFF. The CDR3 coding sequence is TGTGCGATCCGACCGGACTCCGGTGATGAGCAGTTCTTC.

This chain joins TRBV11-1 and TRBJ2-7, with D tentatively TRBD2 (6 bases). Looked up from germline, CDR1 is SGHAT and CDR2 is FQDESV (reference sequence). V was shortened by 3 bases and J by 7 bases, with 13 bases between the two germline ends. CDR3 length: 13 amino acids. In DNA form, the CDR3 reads TGTGCCAGCAGCTTCGGCGGGGTCAAGGAGCAGTACTTC. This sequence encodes CASSFGGVKEQYF.